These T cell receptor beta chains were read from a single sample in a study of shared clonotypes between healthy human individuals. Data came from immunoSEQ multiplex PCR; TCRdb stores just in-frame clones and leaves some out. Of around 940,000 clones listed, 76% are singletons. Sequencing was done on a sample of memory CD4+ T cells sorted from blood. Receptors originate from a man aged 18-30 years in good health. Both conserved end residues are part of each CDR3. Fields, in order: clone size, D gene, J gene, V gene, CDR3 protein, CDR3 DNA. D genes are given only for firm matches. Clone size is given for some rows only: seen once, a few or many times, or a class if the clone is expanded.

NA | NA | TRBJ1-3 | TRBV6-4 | CASRGGVLRECSYTIYF | TGTGCCAGCAGGGGGGGAGTTTTGAGGGAGTGTTCGTACACCATATATTTT
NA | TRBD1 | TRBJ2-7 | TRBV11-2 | CASSLGASRTGHNEQYF | TGTGCCAGCAGCTTAGGAGCCTCCCGGACAGGTCACAACGAGCAGTACTTC
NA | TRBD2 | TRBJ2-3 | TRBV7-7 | CASSPGTKRSDTQYF | TGTGCTAGCAGCCCCGGGACTAAGAGGTCAGATACGCAGTATTTT
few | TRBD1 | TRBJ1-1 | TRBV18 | CASSPNRGREIEAFF | TGTGCCAGCTCACCCAACAGGGGGCGCGAGATAGAAGCTTTCTTT
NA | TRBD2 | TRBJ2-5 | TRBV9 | CASSSGLAGLETQYF | TGTGCCAGCAGTTCCGGACTAGCGGGTTTAGAGACCCAGTACTTC
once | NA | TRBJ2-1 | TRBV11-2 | CASSLLGGVFSYNEQFF | TGTGCCAGCAGCCTCCTAGGCGGCGTCTTCTCCTACAATGAGCAGTTCTTC
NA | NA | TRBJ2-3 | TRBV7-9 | CASSLRATGTDTQYF | TGTGCCAGCAGCCTCCGGGCTACCGGCACAGATACGCAGTATTTT
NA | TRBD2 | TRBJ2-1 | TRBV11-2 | CASSATSGGPSYNEQFF | TGTGCCAGCAGCGCGACTAGCGGGGGCCCCTCCTACAATGAGCAGTTCTTC
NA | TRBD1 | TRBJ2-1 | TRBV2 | CASSEQGAAGGYNEQFF | TGTGCCAGCAGTGAACAGGGGGCGGCCGGCGGTTACAATGAGCAGTTCTTC
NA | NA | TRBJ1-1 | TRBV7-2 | CASLRTVNMNTEAFF | TGTGCCAGCCTGCGGACAGTCAACATGAACACTGAAGCTTTCTTT
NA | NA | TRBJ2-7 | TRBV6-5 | CASSTADSYEQYF | TGTGCCAGCAGTACAGCCGACTCCTACGAGCAGTACTTC
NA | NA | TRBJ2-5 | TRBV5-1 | CASSGGPTRETQYF | TGCGCCAGCAGCGGAGGGCCTACACGAGAGACCCAGTACTTC
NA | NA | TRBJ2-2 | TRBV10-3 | CAISDPKLNTGELFF | TGTGCCATCAGCGACCCGAAATTAAACACCGGGGAGCTGTTTTTT
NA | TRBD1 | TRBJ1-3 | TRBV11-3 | CASSPIRDSPGNTIYF | TGTGCCAGCAGCCCGATCCGGGACAGTCCTGGAAACACCATATATTTT
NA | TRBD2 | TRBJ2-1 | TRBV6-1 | CASSVLRTSGRYNEQFF | TGTGCCAGCAGTGTCCTAAGGACTAGCGGACGCTACAATGAGCAGTTCTTC
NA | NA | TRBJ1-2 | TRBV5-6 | CASSPRAGRGYGYTF | TGTGCCAGCAGCCCGCGGGCAGGGCGTGGCTATGGCTACACCTTC
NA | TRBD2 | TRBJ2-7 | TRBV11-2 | CASSLTSGRVYEQYF | TGTGCCAGCAGCCTGACTAGCGGGAGGGTCTACGAGCAGTACTTC